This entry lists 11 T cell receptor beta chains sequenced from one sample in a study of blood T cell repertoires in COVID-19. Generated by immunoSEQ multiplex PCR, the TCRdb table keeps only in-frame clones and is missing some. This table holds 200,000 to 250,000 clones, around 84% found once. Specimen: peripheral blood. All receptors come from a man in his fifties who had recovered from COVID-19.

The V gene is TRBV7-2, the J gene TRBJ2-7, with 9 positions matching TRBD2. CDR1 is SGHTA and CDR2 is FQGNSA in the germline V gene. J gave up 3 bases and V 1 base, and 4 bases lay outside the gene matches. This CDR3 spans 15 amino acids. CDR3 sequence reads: CASSLVGTSSYEQYF. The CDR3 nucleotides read TGTGCCAGCAGCTTAGTAGGGACTAGCAGCTACGAGCAGTACTTC. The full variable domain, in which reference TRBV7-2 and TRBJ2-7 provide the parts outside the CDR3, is GAGVSQSPSNKVTEKGKDVELRCDPISGHTALYWYRQSLGQGLEFLIYFQGNSAPDKSGLPSDRFSAERTGGSVSTLTIQRTQQEDSAVYLCASSLVGTSSYEQYFGPGTRLTVT.

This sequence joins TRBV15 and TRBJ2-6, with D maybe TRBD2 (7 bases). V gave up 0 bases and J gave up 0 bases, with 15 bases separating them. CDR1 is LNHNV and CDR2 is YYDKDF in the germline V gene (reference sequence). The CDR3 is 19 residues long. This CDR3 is CATSRDTGRVVSGANVLTF. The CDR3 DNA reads TGTGCCACCAGCAGAGATACAGGGAGGGTGGTCTCTGGGGCCAACGTCCTGACTTTC.

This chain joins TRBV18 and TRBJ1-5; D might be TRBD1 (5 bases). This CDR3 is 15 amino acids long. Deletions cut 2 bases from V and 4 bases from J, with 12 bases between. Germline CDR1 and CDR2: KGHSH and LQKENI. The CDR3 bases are TGTGCCAGCTCACCAAGGGAGGGGATGAATCAGCCCCAGCATTTT. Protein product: CASSPREGMNQPQHF.

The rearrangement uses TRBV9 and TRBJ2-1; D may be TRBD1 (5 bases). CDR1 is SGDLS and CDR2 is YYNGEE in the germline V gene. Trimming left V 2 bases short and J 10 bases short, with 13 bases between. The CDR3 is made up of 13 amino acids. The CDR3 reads CASSVRRDSEQFF. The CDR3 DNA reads TGTGCCAGCAGCGTCCGCCGAGACAGCGAGCAGTTCTTC.

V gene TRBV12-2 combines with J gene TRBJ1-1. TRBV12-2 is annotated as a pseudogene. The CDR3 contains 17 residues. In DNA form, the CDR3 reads TGTGCAAGTCGCCGAAGGACCGGGAAAGATCCGAACACTGAAGCTTTCTTT. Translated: CASRRRTGKDPNTEAFF.

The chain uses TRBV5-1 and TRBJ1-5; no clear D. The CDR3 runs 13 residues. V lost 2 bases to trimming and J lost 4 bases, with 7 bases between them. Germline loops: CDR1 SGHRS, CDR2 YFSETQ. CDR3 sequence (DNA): TGCGCCAGCAGCTTAGCTCAAAATCAGCCCCAGCATTTT. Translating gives CASSLAQNQPQHF.

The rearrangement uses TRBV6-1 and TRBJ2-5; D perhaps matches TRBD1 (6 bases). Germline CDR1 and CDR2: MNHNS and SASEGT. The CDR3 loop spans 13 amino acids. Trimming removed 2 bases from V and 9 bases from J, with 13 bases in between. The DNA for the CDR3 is TGTGCCAGCAGTGAAATGGGACAAGTGGCCCAGTACTTC. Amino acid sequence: CASSEMGQVAQYF.

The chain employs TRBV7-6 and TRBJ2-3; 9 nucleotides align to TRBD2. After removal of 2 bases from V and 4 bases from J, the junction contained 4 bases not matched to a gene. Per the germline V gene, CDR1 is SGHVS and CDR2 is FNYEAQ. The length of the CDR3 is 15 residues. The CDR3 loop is CASSLLAGVPDTQYF. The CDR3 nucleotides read TGTGCCAGCAGCTTATTAGCGGGAGTTCCAGATACGCAGTATTTT.

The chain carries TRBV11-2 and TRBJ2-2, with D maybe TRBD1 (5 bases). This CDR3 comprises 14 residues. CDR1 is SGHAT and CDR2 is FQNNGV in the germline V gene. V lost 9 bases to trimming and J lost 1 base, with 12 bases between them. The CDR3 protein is CASKRRGNTGELFF. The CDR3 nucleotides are TGTGCCAGTAAAAGAAGGGGGAACACCGGGGAGCTGTTTTTT.

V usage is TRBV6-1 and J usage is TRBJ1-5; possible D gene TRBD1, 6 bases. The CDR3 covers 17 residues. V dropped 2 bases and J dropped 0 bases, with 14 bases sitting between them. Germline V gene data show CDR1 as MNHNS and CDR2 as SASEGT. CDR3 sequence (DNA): TGTGCCAGCAGTGAAACCCCGACAGGTTATAGCAATCAGCCCCAGCATTTT. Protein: CASSETPTGYSNQPQHF.

CDR3 DNA sequence: TGTGCCAGCAGTTTGACAGGTTTCTATAGCAATCAGCCCCAGCATTTT. This sequence encodes CASSLTGFYSNQPQHF. The chain is built from TRBV28 and TRBJ1-5, with TRBD1 as a possible D gene (6 bases). V was cut by 3 bases and J by 0 bases, with 12 bases left in between. CDR1 and CDR2 (germline): MDHEN, SYDVKM. CDR3 length: 16 amino acids.